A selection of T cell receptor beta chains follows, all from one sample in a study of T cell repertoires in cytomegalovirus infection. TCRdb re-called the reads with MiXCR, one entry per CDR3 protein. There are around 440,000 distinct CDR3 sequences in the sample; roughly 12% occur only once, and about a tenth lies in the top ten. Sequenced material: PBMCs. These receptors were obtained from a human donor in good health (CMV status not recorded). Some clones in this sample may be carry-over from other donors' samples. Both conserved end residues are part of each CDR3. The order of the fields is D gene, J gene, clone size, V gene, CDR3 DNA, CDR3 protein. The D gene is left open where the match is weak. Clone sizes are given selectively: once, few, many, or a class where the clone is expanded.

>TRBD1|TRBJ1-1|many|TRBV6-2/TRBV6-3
TGTGCCAGCAGTTACCCGAGGGGCGAGGACAGGTCTGAAGCTTTCTTT
CASSYPRGEDRSEAFF
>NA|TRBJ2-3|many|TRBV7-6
TGTGCCAGCAGCTTAGGTCGACTAGTCGCCCCAGATACGCAGTATTTT
CASSLGRLVAPDTQYF
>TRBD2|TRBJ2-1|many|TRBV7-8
TGTGCCAGCAGCTTAGGCAGCCTAGCGGGATCCTACAATGAGCAGTTCTTC
CASSLGSLAGSYNEQFF
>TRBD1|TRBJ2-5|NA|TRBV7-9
TGTGCCAGCAGCCCCACCACCGGGACAGGAAAGGTCGACCAGTACTTC
CASSPTTGTGKVDQYF
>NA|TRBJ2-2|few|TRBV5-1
TGCGCCAGCAGCTTGGCCCTACGGTCGAACACCGGGGAGCTGTTTTTT
CASSLALRSNTGELFF
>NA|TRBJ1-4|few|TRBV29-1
TGCAGCGTTGAAGATAGGAGGGTGGGGGAAAAACTGTTTTTT
CSVEDRRVGEKLFF
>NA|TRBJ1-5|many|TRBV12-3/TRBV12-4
TGTGCCAGCAGTTACACAGGGACTCTCGGCAATCAGCCCCAGCATTTT
CASSYTGTLGNQPQHF
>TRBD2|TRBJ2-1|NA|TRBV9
TGTGCCAGCAGCGTAGCGGGACTAGCGGGAGAAAAGCAGTTCTTC
CASSVAGLAGEKQFF
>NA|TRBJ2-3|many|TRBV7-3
TGTGCCAGCAGCGACGGAGATACGCAGTATTTT
CASSDGDTQYF
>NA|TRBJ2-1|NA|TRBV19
TGTGCCAGTACCGATCGGTGGGTAAATGAGCAGTTCTTC
CASTDRWVNEQFF